This T cell receptor beta chain was profiled in a study of blood T cell repertoires in COVID-19. Study-level information: The United States, Italy and Spain supplied acute and convalescent COVID-19 samples.

With 2 bases removed from V and 1 base from J, the gap between germline ends came to 9 bases. Germline V gene data show CDR1 as SGHRS and CDR2 as YFSETQ. The CDR3 covers 14 residues. Study processing details: Nucleated cell number was recorded as an estimate derived from reference gene primer amplification. Here immunoSEQ multiplex PCR was the method, and the copy in TCRdb shows in-frame clones only, minus some. V and J calls and clone size come straight from that table; D and trimming were deduced from the DNA. The data contain about 170,000 clones, more than 80% of them singletons. This study enrolled people aged roughly 18 to 90 from around 25 US geographic areas.

The J gene is TRBJ1-1, the V gene TRBV5-1; the D is unclear. The sequence was obtained from a man aged 50 or older who had recovered from COVID-19. The sample was PBMCs or T cells enriched from blood (not recorded which). The CDR3, as DNA: TGCGCCAGCAGCTTATCGAACGGGAACACTGAAGCTTTCTTT. Its translation is CASSLSNGNTEAFF.